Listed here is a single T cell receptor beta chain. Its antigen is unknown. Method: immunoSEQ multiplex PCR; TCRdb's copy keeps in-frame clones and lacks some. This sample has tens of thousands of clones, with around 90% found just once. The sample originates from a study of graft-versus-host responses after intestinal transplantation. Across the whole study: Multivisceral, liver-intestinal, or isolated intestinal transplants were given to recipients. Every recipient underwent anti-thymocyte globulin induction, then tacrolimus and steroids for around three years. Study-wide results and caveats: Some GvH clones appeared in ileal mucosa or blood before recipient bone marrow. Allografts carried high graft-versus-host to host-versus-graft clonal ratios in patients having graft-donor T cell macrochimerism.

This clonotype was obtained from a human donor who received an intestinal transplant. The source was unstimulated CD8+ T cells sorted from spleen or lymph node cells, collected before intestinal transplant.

The CDR3 region has the DNA TGTGCCAGCAGCGAACACAGGGAGATGAACGAGCAGTACTTC. Its protein product is CASSEHREMNEQYF. The genes are TRBV5-5 and TRBJ2-7; maybe TRBD1 (6 bases). There are 14 residues in the CDR3. CDR1 and CDR2 (germline): SGHKS, YYEKEE (reference sequence). V shed 4 bases and J shed 5 bases, with 16 bases lying between them.